This T cell receptor (beta chain) was recovered during a study of shared clonotypes between healthy human individuals. Whole-study results and caveats: When compared with the clonotypes that were shared by all four sorted-subset donors, the non-shared clonotypes turned out to have lower generation probabilities. Rarefaction showed that sequencing of sorted subsets was incomplete (despite large depth). Estimated richness values were generally larger in naive subsets than in memory subsets.

Concerning this clone: Its antigen is undetermined.

The study ran the assay at deep level. This table comes from immunoSEQ multiplex PCR, and its TCRdb copy is limited to in-frame clones, with some not included. The sample has fewer than 1.4 million clones; more than 75% are singletons. Germline CDR1 reads MNHEY; CDR2 reads SVGAGI. V was shortened by 5 bases and J by 8 bases, with 12 bases between the two germline ends. The CDR3 contains 12 residues. Sequenced: memory CD4+ T cells from PBMCs. Subset defined: CD45RA-negative fraction. This chain uses TRBV6-5 with TRBJ1-2; D is unresolved. The source is a man aged 18 to 30 in good health. Some clones in this sample may be carry-over from other donors' samples. The CDR3 nucleotides read TGTGCCAGCAGTGGTAAACTGGGAGGCTACACCTTC. As protein: CASSGKLGGYTF.